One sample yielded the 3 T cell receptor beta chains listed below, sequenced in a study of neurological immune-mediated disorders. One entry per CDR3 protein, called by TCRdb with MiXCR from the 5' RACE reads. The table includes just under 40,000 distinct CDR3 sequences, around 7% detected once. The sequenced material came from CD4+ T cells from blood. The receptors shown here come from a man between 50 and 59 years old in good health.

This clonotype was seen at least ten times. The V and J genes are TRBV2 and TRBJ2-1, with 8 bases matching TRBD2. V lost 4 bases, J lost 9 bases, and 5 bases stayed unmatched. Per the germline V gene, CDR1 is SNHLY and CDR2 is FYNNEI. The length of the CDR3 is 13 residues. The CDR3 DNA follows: TGTGCCAGCAGTGCGGGGGGGCTGGGTGAGCAGTTCTTC. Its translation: CASSAGGLGEQFF.

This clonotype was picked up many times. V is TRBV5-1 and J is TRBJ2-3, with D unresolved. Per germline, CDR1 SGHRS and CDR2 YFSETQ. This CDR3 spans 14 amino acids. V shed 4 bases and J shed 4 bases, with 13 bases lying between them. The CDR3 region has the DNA TGCGCCAGCAGCATGACTCAGCCGGCAGATACGCAGTATTTT. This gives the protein CASSMTQPADTQYF.

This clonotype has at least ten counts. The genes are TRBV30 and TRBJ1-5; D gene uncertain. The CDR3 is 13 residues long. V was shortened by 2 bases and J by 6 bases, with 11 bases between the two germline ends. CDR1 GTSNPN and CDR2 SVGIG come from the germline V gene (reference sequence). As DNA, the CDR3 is TGTGCCTGGAGTTATTCGCTGGGTCAGCCCCAGCATTTT. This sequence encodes CAWSYSLGQPQHF.